The 4 T cell receptor beta chains listed next were all sequenced from one sample in a study of shared clonotypes between healthy human individuals. TCRdb keeps only in-frame clones here, not all; method: immunoSEQ multiplex PCR. The sample shows some 2,000,000 clones, approximately 96% of them seen only once. Sequencing was performed on naive CD4+ T cells sorted from blood. Specified subset: CD45RA+ positively selected. Receptors originate from a young man in good health.

This chain uses TRBV5-1 with TRBJ2-1; 8 nucleotides align to TRBD2. The germline V gene has CDR1 SGHRS and CDR2 YFSETQ. V was pared by 0 bases and J by 7 bases, with 9 bases of the junction left unmatched. The CDR3 has 16 residues. The DNA of the CDR3 is TGCGCCAGCAGCTTGGGCTGGCTAGCGGGTTTAAATGAGCAGTTCTTC. Translation: CASSLGWLAGLNEQFF.

This chain uses TRBV10-1 with TRBJ2-7, with 9 positions matching TRBD2. V dropped 10 bases and J dropped 2; count of bases not matched to a gene: 6. This CDR3 spans 13 amino acids. CDR1 and CDR2 (germline): WNHNN, SYGVQD (reference sequence). Written as DNA, the CDR3 is TGCGCCACATCAGCGGGAGGAGCCTACGAGCAGTACTTC. Protein: CATSAGGAYEQYF.

The rearrangement links TRBV7-9 to TRBJ1-1; a possible D gene is TRBD1 (5 bases). The CDR3 covers 13 residues. Trimming cost V 5 bases and J 5 bases, with 12 bases left between them. CDR1 and CDR2 from the germline V gene are SEHNR and FQNEAQ (reference sequence). CDR3 DNA sequence: TGTGCCAGCAGCGCCTCAGGGTTGACTGAAGCTTTCTTT. Protein: CASSASGLTEAFF.

V and J are TRBV10-3 and TRBJ2-3; D call uncertain. Germline V gives CDR1 ENHRY, CDR2 SYGVKD. This CDR3 has 15 residues. V lost 5 bases and J 4 bases, leaving 16 bases between the germline ends. This CDR3 reads CAISIGPSPPDTQYF. The CDR3 bases are TGTGCCATCAGTATCGGACCCTCTCCACCAGATACGCAGTATTTT.